Listed below are T cell receptor beta chains from one sample, sequenced in a study of cytomegalovirus exposure and HLA in healthy donors. The assay was immunoSEQ multiplex PCR, and TCRdb's table has in-frame clones only and misses some. The data hold over 95,000 clones, with 74% observed a single time. The sample taken for sequencing was PBMCs. These receptors came from a human donor in good health. Each CDR3 is given with its conserved first and last residue. D genes are given only for firm matches. The size of a clone is reported for some rows only, either as once, few or many, or as a class for expanded clones.

TRBV28	-	-	TRBJ2-3	14	TGTGCCAACAAGGAGCAGGGTAGCACAGATACGCAGTATTTT	CANKEQGSTDTQYF
TRBV16	-	-	TRBJ1-1	15	TGTGCCAGCAGCCAATCATTTACAGGCCAAACTGAAGCTTTCTTT	CASSQSFTGQTEAFF
TRBV30	-	-	TRBJ2-7	12	TGTGCCTGGAAGACAGGCCTCTACGAGCAGTACTTC	CAWKTGLYEQYF
TRBV7-2	-	-	TRBJ2-2	15	TGTGCCAGCAGCTTACCCAGAGCGGCGACCGGGGAGCTGTTTTTT	CASSLPRAATGELFF
TRBV5-1	-	TRBD1	TRBJ1-4	14	TGCGCCAGCAGCTCGACAGGGAGTTTTGAAAAACTGTTTTTT	CASSSTGSFEKLFF
TRBV7-6	-	TRBD1	TRBJ2-7	16	TGTGCCAGCAGCTTAATATCTGGGACAGGGGGCACCGAGCAGTACTTC	CASSLISGTGGTEQYF
TRBV6-5	-	-	TRBJ2-7	13	TGTGCCAGCCAAGCCAGGGTGGCCTACGAGCAGTACTTC	CASQARVAYEQYF
TRBV28	-	TRBD1	TRBJ2-1	14	TGTGCCAGCAGTTATGGGACAGGGAGGGTAGAGCAGTTCTTC	CASSYGTGRVEQFF
TRBV6-1	once	-	TRBJ2-6	18	TGTGCCAGCAGTGAGATTACAGGGTACGCTCCTGGGGCCAACGTCCTGACTTTC	CASSEITGYAPGANVLTF
TRBV6-1	-	-	TRBJ2-7	14	TGTGCCAGCAGTGAAGTGAGGGGGTGGTACGAGCAGTACTTC	CASSEVRGWYEQYF